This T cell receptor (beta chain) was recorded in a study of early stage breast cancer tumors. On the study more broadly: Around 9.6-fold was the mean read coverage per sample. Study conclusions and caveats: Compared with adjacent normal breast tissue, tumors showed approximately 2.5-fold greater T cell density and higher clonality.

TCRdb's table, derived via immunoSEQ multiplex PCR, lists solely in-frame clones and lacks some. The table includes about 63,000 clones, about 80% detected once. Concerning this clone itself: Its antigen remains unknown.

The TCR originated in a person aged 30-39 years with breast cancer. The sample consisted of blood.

This CDR3 reads CASSPRAGGAGSYNEQFF. The CDR3 bases are TGTGCCAGCTCACCACGTGCAGGGGGCGCCGGCAGCTACAATGAGCAGTTCTTC. V usage is TRBV18 and J usage is TRBJ2-1, with 8 bases identical to TRBD1. This CDR3 is built from 18 residues. The germline V gene encodes CDR1 KGHSH and CDR2 LQKENI. V was clipped by 1 base and J by 3 bases; unmatched bases: 11.